The 27 T cell receptor beta chains below come from one sample, sequenced in a study of spatial heterogeneity in lung cancer. As to time point: sample taken at primary tumor resection. Notes on the study in general: Mutation counts in tumors were tracked by counts of expanded intratumoral alpha and beta TCRs.

A single record per CDR3 protein comes from TCRdb applying MiXCR to the 5' RACE reads. The sample shows just over 3,500 distinct CDR3 sequences, approximately 8% of them seen only once. These receptors have no identified antigens. Sequencing used lung tumor tissue, obtained at surgery. These receptors all come from a male donor with early-stage non-small cell lung cancer.

This clonotype was detected many times. J is TRBJ2-3 and V is TRBV20-1; D is uncertain. Germline V gene data show CDR1 as DFQATT and CDR2 as SNEGSKA (reference sequence). Trimming stripped 1 base from V and 0 bases from J, with 14 bases between. This CDR3 contains 16 residues. CDR3 coding DNA: TGCAGTGCTAGAGTCGGAAAGGGTTTTAGCACAGATACGCAGTATTTT. Protein sequence: CSARVGKGFSTDTQYF.

The sample holds a few counts of this clonotype. The J gene is TRBJ1-1, the V gene TRBV28; the match to TRBD1 covers 8 bases. The CDR3 has 15 residues. J gave up 6 bases and V 5 bases, and 11 bases lay outside the gene matches. Germline V gene data show CDR1 as MDHEN and CDR2 as SYDVKM. The CDR3 DNA reads as TGTGCCAGCAGTCTGCCTTGGGCAGGGGGCTCTGAAGCTTTCTTT. It translates to CASSLPWAGGSEAFF.

In this sample, this clonotype turned up a few times. This chain uses TRBV12-3 or TRBV12-4 with TRBJ1-1; no clear D. Between the trimmed V and J ends, which lost 6 bases and 0 bases, there was a span of 14 bases. This CDR3 has 15 amino acids. Here the CDR3 DNA reads TGTGCCAGCAGCCCGCCCCTGGCCGTGAACACTGAAGCTTTCTTT. This encodes CASSPPLAVNTEAFF.

This clonotype is labeled as medium-sized. The chain is built from TRBV6-2 or TRBV6-3 and TRBJ1-2; D unresolved. This CDR3 has 12 residues. Germline V CDR1 and CDR2: MNHEY, SVGEGT. Deletions cut 2 bases from V and 0 bases from J, with 1 base between. The CDR3: CASSYPNYGYTF. For the CDR3, the DNA is TGTGCCAGCAGTTACCCTAACTATGGCTACACCTTC.

By share, this clonotype ranks as medium-sized (0.01 to 0.1%). The chain recombines TRBV6-6 with TRBJ1-2; tentatively, D is TRBD1 (6 bases). The V end was cut by 8 bases, the J end by 5 bases, with 27 bases between. Germline V gene sequence: CDR1 MNHNY, CDR2 SVGAGI (reference sequence). This CDR3 is built from 17 residues. The DNA for the CDR3 is TGTGCCAGCGGGGAAACGGAGGAAACAGGGCTCCTTTATGGCTACACCTTC. Its protein is CASGETEETGLLYGYTF.

By sample share, this clonotype is medium-sized (0.01 to 0.1%). The chain carries TRBV29-1 and TRBJ2-1, with TRBD1 matching 8 bases. Germline V gene sequence: CDR1 SQVTM, CDR2 ANQGSEA. The CDR3 extends over 14 amino acids. V dropped 6 bases and J dropped 8; count of bases not matched to a gene: 12. DNA of the CDR3: TGCAGCGTCGGACAGGGTCCGAGCGCGGATGAGCAGTTCTTC. Its translation is CSVGQGPSADEQFF.

This clonotype is termed medium-sized. The chain combines TRBV3-1 with TRBJ2-5; 11 nucleotides agree with TRBD2. The germline V gene encodes CDR1 LGHDT and CDR2 YNNKEL (reference sequence). The CDR3 extends over 17 amino acids. V shed 4 bases and J 3 bases; nucleotides not matched to a gene: 10. CDR3 loop: CASSPPRSSGREETQYF. The CDR3 DNA reads as TGTGCCAGCAGCCCCCCCAGGAGTAGCGGGAGGGAAGAGACCCAGTACTTC.

This clonotype occurred many times. This chain uses TRBV28 with TRBJ1-5; D not certain. The CDR3 has 12 amino acids. Germline assignment: CDR1 MDHEN and CDR2 SYDVKM. The V end lost 1 base, the J end lost 11 bases, and 9 bases lay between the germline ends. The CDR3 loop reads CASSLFRGTQHF. In DNA form, the CDR3 reads TGTGCCAGCAGTTTATTCAGAGGGACCCAGCATTTT.

By share, this clonotype counts as medium-sized (0.01 to 0.1%). The chain joins TRBV19 to TRBJ2-7; tentatively, D is TRBD1 or TRBD2 (5 bases each). Trimming cost V 4 bases and J 1 base, with 8 bases left between them. Germline CDR1 is LNHDA and CDR2 is SQIVND (reference sequence). The CDR3 has 13 residues. In DNA form, the CDR3 reads TGTGCCAGTAGTAGGGGACGGTCCTACGAGCAGTACTTC. Its translation: CASSRGRSYEQYF.

This clonotype was detected once. V is TRBV7-2 and J is TRBJ1-5; D remains ambiguous. Trimming removed 0 bases at V and 3 bases at J, with 0 bases between. This CDR3 spans 12 amino acids. Germline assignment: CDR1 SGHTA and CDR2 FQGNSA. The CDR3 protein is CASSLANQPQHF. CDR3 bases: TGTGCCAGCAGCTTAGCCAATCAGCCCCAGCATTTT.

This clonotype appeared a few times. J is TRBJ2-3 and V is TRBV7-2, with D unresolved. The germline CDR1 and CDR2 sequences are SGHTA and FQGNSA. The V and J ends lost 1 base and 0 bases respectively, with 8 bases between them. The CDR3 loop spans 15 amino acids. The CDR3 DNA follows: TGTGCCAGCAGCTTAGGGCGGTCGAGCACAGATACGCAGTATTTT. Encoded protein: CASSLGRSSTDTQYF.

This clonotype is labeled medium-sized. The chain combines TRBV7-6 with TRBJ2-1; either TRBD1 or TRBD2 may supply D (7 bases each). Germline CDR1 reads SGHVS; CDR2 reads FNYEAQ. V shed 6 bases and J shed 4 bases, with 13 bases lying between them. The length of the CDR3 is 14 residues. The CDR3 coding sequence is TGTGCCAGCAGTCAGGGGGGGGTGTACAATGAGCAGTTCTTC. Translated: CASSQGGVYNEQFF. Full variable domain (outside the CDR3, taken from reference TRBV7-6 and TRBJ2-1): GAGVSQSPRYKVTKRGQDVALRCDPISGHVSLYWYRQALGQGPEFLTYFNYEAQQDKSGLPNDRFSAERPEGSISTLTIQRTEQRDSAMYRCASSQGGVYNEQFFGPGTRLTVL.

This clonotype is judged medium-sized. The rearrangement links TRBV28 to TRBJ1-5, with D possibly being TRBD1 (6 bases). Germline CDR1 is MDHEN and CDR2 is SYDVKM. V lost 5 bases and J 1 base, leaving 15 bases between the germline ends. CDR3 length: 16 residues. For the CDR3, the DNA is TGTGCCAGCAGTCCGGGACACGGGGGCAGCAATCAGCCCCAGCATTTT. Translation gives CASSPGHGGSNQPQHF. Based on the CDR3 plus reference TRBV28 and TRBJ1-5, the full variable domain is DVKVTQSSRYLVKRTGEKVFLECVQDMDHENMFWYRQDPGLGLRLIYFSYDVKMKEKGDIPEGYSVSREKKERFSLILESASTNQTSMYLCASSPGHGGSNQPQHFGDGTRLSIL.

This clonotype was counted at least ten times. V is TRBV7-9 and J is TRBJ2-3, with 13 bases lining up with TRBD2. In germline, CDR1 is SEHNR, CDR2 FQNEAQ (reference sequence). V lost 1 base to trimming and J lost 3 bases; unmatched junction nucleotides: 1. The CDR3 totals 16 residues. The CDR3 loop is CASSLGLAGGTDTQYF. The CDR3 nucleotides read TGTGCCAGCAGCTTAGGACTAGCGGGAGGTACAGATACGCAGTATTTT.

Turning to this clonotype: One base away lies a much larger clone, so this may be a sequencing read error. This rearrangement joins TRBV12-3 or TRBV12-4 to TRBJ2-2; D perhaps matches TRBD1 (5 bases). The V gene lost 2 bases and the J gene lost 9 bases, with 13 bases spanning the gap. The CDR3 has 14 residues. This CDR3 reads CASSLRRAWRELFF. In nucleotides, the CDR3 is TGTGCCAGCAGTTTACGCAGGGCGTGGAGGGAGCTGTTTTTT.

This clonotype counts as medium-sized. The rearrangement joins TRBV7-3 to TRBJ2-2; D unresolved. Deletions cut 5 bases from V and 5 bases from J, with 9 bases between. This CDR3 spans 13 amino acids. Germline CDR1 is SGHTA and CDR2 is FQGTGA. CDR3 nucleotide sequence: TGTGCCAGCAGCCCAACTGGAACCGGGGAGCTGTTTTTT. Translation gives CASSPTGTGELFF.

By frequency in the sample, this clonotype is medium-sized. The genes are TRBV5-4 and TRBJ2-5, with D tentatively TRBD2 (5 bases). V was pared by 4 bases and J by 5 bases, with 15 bases between. This CDR3 comprises 14 residues. Germline CDR1 reads SGHNT; CDR2 reads YYREEE (reference sequence). Written as DNA, the CDR3 is TGTGCCAGCAGCCCGCAGCGGCCTGGGGAGACCCAGTACTTC. It yields the protein CASSPQRPGETQYF.

This clonotype is medium-sized (0.01 to 0.1%). The chain uses TRBV29-1 and TRBJ1-5, with 9 bases lining up with TRBD1. The CDR3 covers 13 residues. CDR1 and CDR2 (germline): SQVTM, ANQGSEA. V was clipped by 4 bases and J by 6 bases; unmatched bases: 4. In DNA, the CDR3 is TGCAGCGTTGTACAGGGGGCAGGTCAGCCCCAGCATTTT. Residues: CSVVQGAGQPQHF.

This clonotype qualifies as medium-sized. V is TRBV10-3 and J is TRBJ2-2; TRBD1 agrees at 9 bases. Trimming removed 3 bases from V and 2 bases from J; junction bases left unmatched: 10. The CDR3 loop spans 18 amino acids. Germline V gene data show CDR1 as ENHRY and CDR2 as SYGVKD. CDR3 nucleotides: TGTGCCATCAGTGACCTACCGGGACAGGGTAGTAACACCGGGGAGCTGTTTTTT. It translates to CAISDLPGQGSNTGELFF.

This clonotype is deemed medium-sized. This chain uses TRBV5-1 with TRBJ1-2, with 8 positions matching TRBD1. J was trimmed by 8 bases and V by 4 bases; bases with no gene match: 10. This CDR3 is built from 14 residues. Germline loops: CDR1 SGHRS, CDR2 YFSETQ. CDR3 loop: CASSRTWGQEGYTF. The CDR3 bases are TGCGCCAGCAGCCGGACTTGGGGACAGGAAGGCTACACCTTC.

This clonotype is medium-sized (0.01 to 0.1%) within its sample. The chain joins TRBV20-1 to TRBJ2-1; the D is unclear. Deletions cut 8 bases from V and 8 bases from J, with 16 bases between. The CDR3 extends over 12 amino acids. Germline V CDR1 and CDR2: DFQATT, SNEGSKA (reference sequence). The CDR3 DNA is TGCAGTTCTCCCACGGACGGCGATGAGCAGTTCTTC. As protein: CSSPTDGDEQFF.

By proportion, this clonotype is medium-sized (0.01 to 0.1%). V is TRBV3-1 and J is TRBJ1-6; no reliable D call. The germline V and J ends were trimmed by 0 bases and 9 bases, with 9 bases remaining between them. CDR3 length equals 14 residues. Germline V CDR1 and CDR2: LGHDT, YNNKEL (reference sequence). The CDR3 nucleotides read TGTGCCAGCAGCCAAGATTTTGCATTTTCACCCCTCCACTTT. Translating it yields CASSQDFAFSPLHF.

This clonotype is medium-sized (0.01 to 0.1%). The rearrangement joins TRBV6-1 to TRBJ2-7; the D gene could be TRBD1 or TRBD2 (7 bases each). Germline V CDR1 and CDR2: MNHNS, SASEGT. This CDR3 comprises 14 residues. V was shortened by 5 bases and J by 3 bases, with 14 bases between the two germline ends. The CDR3 coding sequence is TGTGCCAGCAGTCACAGGGGAGGGGTCTACGAGCAGTACTTC. Its translation: CASSHRGGVYEQYF.

This clonotype is medium-sized by share. This chain links TRBV6-5 with TRBJ2-3, with D possibly TRBD2 on 7 matching bases. Trimming removed 2 bases from V and 8 bases from J, with 20 bases in between. CDR1 MNHEY and CDR2 SVGAGI come from the germline V gene. There are 16 residues in the CDR3. CDR3 sequence: CASSYSPRGASATQYF. CDR3 DNA sequence: TGTGCCAGCAGTTACAGCCCACGGGGGGCGAGTGCTACGCAGTATTTT.

By sample fraction, this clonotype is medium-sized. The chain employs TRBV5-1 and TRBJ2-5; D gene ambiguous. Germline CDR1 SGHRS, CDR2 YFSETQ. V lost 4 bases, J lost 5 bases, and 12 bases lay in between. This CDR3 is 13 amino acids long. CDR3 protein: CASSQATWETQYF. CDR3 nucleotide sequence: TGCGCCAGCAGCCAGGCTACTTGGGAGACCCAGTACTTC.

By its share, this clonotype is medium-sized. The chain uses TRBV2 and TRBJ2-7, with TRBD1 matching 8 bases. The CDR3 totals 14 residues. After removal of 4 bases from V and 3 bases from J, the junction contained 5 bases not matched to a gene. Germline V gene sequence: CDR1 SNHLY, CDR2 FYNNEI. The CDR3 loop reads CASSAQGASYEQYF. The CDR3 nucleotides read TGTGCCAGCAGTGCTCAGGGGGCTAGCTACGAGCAGTACTTC.

V and J are TRBV7-9 and TRBJ2-3; 10 bases agree with TRBD2. This CDR3 region has 16 residues. V shed 3 bases, J shed 1 base, and the junction held 4 bases outside the gene matches. Per germline, CDR1 SEHNR and CDR2 FQNEAQ (reference sequence). CDR3 sequence reads: CASSFGSGGGTDTQYF. The CDR3 DNA reads as TGTGCCAGCAGCTTCGGGAGCGGGGGGGGCACAGATACGCAGTATTTT.